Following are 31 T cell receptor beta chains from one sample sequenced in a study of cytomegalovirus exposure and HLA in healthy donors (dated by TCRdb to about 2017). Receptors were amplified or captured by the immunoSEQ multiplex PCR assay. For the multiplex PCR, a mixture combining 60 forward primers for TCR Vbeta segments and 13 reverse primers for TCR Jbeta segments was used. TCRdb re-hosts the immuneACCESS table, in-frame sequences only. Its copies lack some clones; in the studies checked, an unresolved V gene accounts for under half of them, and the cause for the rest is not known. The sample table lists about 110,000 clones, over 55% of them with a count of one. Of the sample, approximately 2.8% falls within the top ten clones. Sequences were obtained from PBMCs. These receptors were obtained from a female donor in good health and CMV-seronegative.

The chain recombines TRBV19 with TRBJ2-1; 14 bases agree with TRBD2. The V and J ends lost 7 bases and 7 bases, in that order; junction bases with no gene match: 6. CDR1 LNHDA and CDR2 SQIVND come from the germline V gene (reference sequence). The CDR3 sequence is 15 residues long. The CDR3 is CASKAGLAGGNEQFF. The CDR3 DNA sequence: TGTGCCAGTAAAGCCGGACTAGCGGGAGGTAATGAGCAGTTCTTC.

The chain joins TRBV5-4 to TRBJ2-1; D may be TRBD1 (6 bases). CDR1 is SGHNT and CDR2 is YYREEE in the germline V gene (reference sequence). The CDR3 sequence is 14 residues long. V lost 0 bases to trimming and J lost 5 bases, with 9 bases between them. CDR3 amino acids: CASSLEQGDNEQFF. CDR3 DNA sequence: TGTGCCAGCAGCTTGGAACAGGGAGACAATGAGCAGTTCTTC.

The CDR3 loop reads CASSQDRQYNEQFF. CDR3 in DNA: TGCGCCAGCAGCCAAGATCGACAGTACAATGAGCAGTTCTTC. The chain joins TRBV4-3 to TRBJ2-1; tentatively, D is TRBD1 (5 bases). The CDR3 totals 14 residues. Per germline, CDR1 LGHNA and CDR2 YSLEER. The V gene lost 0 bases and the J gene lost 4 bases, with 7 bases spanning the gap.

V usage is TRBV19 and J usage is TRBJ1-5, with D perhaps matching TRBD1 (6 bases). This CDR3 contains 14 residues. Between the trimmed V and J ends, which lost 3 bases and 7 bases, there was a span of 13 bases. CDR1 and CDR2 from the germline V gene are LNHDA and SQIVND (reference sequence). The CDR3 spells CASSILQGGQPQHF. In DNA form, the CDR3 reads TGTGCCAGTAGTATCCTACAGGGTGGACAGCCCCAGCATTTT.

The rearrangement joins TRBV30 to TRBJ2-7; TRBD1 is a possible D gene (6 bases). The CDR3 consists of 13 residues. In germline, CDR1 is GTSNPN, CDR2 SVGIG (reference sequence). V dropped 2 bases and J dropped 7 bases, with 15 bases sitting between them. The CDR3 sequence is CAWSRTGPEEQYF. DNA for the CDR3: TGTGCCTGGAGTCGTACAGGGCCGGAGGAGCAGTACTTC.

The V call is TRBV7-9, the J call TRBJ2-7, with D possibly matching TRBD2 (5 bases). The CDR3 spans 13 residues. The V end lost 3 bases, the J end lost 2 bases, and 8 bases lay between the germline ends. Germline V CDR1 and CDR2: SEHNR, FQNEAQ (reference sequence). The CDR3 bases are TGTGCCAGCAGCTTCCGGGGAACCTACGAGCAGTACTTC. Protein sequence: CASSFRGTYEQYF.

The CDR3 sequence is CASSYRVYSRGYTF. In nucleotides, the CDR3 is TGTGCCAGCAGTTACCGCGTCTACTCACGGGGCTACACCTTC. This chain connects TRBV6-5 to TRBJ1-2, with D hard to call. Germline CDR1 MNHEY, CDR2 SVGAGI. The germline V and J ends were trimmed by 2 bases and 8 bases, with 15 bases remaining between them. The CDR3 extends over 14 amino acids.

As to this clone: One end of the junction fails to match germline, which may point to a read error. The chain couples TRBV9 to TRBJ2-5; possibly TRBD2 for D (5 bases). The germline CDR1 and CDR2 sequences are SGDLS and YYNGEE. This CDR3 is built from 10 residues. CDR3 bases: TGTGCCTCACTGCTAAAGGGAGAGCACTTC. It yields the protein CASLLKGEHF.

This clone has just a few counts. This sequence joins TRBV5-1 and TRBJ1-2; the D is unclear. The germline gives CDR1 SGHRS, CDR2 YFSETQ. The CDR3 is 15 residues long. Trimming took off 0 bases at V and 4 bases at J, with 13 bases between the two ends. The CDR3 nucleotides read TGCGCCAGCAGCTTGGGGTACAGCAACCTCTATGGCTACACCTTC. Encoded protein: CASSLGYSNLYGYTF.

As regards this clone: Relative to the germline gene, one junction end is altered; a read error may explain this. The CDR3 region is CASSVESDRGKGIESCEQYF. The CDR3 DNA follows: TGTGCCAGCAGTGTCGAGTCGGACAGGGGTAAGGGGATCGAGTCCTGCGAGCAGTACTTC. V gene TRBV6-4 combines with J gene TRBJ2-7, with 9 bases lining up with TRBD1. From germline, CDR1 is MRHNA and CDR2 SNTAGT. The CDR3 is made up of 20 amino acids.

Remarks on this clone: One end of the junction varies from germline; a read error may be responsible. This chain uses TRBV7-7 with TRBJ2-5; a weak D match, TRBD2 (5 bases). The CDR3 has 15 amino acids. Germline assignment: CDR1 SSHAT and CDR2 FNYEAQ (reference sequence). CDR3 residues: CASSLAGRAGETQYF. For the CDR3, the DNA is TGTGCTAGCAGCTTAGCTGGGCGGGCCGGCGAGACCCAGTACTTC.

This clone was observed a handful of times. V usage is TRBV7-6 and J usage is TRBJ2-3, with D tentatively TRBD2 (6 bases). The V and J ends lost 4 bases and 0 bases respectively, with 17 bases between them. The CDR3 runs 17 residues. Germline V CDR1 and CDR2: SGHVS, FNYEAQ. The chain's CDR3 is CASSSAREGTSTDTQYF. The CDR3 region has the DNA TGTGCCAGCAGCTCCGCCCGCGAGGGGACTAGCACAGATACGCAGTATTTT. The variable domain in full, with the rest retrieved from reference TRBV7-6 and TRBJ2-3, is GAGVSQSPRYKVTKRGQDVALRCDPISGHVSLYWYRQALGQGPEFLTYFNYEAQQDKSGLPNDRFSAERPEGSISTLTIQRTEQRDSAMYRCASSSAREGTSTDTQYFGPGTRLTVL.

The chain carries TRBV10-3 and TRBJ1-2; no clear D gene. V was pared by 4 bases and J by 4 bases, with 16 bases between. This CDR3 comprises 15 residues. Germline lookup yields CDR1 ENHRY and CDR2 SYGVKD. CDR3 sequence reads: CAISGGTANTYGYTF. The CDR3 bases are TGTGCCATCAGTGGCGGAACGGCGAATACCTATGGCTACACCTTC.

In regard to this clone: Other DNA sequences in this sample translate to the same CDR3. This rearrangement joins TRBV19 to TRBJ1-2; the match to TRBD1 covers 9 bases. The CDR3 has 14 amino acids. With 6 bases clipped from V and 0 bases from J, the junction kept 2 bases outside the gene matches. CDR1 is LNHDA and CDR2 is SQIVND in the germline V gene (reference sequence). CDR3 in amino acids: CASRRQGANYGYTF. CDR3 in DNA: TGTGCCAGTAGAAGACAGGGGGCTAACTATGGCTACACCTTC.

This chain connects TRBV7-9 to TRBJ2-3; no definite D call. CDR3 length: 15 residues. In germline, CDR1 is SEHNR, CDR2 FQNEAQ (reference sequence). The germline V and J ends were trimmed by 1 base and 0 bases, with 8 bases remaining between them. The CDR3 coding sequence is TGTGCCAGCAGCTTAGTTCAATTTAGCACAGATACGCAGTATTTT. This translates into CASSLVQFSTDTQYF.

The CDR3 protein is CASLSKRTSSYNEQFF. For the CDR3, the DNA is TGTGCCAGCTTGTCCAAGCGGACCAGCTCCTACAATGAGCAGTTCTTC. The gene calls are TRBV5-4 and TRBJ2-1, with D tentatively TRBD2 (5 bases). Between the trimmed V and J ends, which lost 7 bases and 0 bases, there was a span of 17 bases. CDR3 length equals 16 residues. Germline V CDR1 and CDR2: SGHNT, YYREEE (reference sequence).

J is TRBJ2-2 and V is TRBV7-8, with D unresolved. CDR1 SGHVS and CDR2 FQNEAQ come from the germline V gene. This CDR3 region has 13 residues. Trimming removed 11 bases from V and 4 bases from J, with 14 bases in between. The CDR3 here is CAARSSSTGELFF. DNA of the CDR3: TGTGCCGCGAGGAGCTCGAGCACCGGGGAGCTGTTTTTT.

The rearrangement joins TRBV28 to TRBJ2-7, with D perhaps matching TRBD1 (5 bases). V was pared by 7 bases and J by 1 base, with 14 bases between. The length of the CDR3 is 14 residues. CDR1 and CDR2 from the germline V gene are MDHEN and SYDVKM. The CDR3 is CASTSDSPSYEQYF. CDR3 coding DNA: TGTGCCAGCACCAGCGACAGTCCTTCCTACGAGCAGTACTTC.

In DNA form, the CDR3 reads TGTGCCAGCAGCTTAGCGTTTGGAGGGAGCTCCTACAATGAGCAGTTCTTC. It codes for CASSLAFGGSSYNEQFF. The chain carries TRBV7-9 and TRBJ2-1; D possibly corresponds to TRBD2 (6 bases). Trimming removed 0 bases from V and 0 bases from J, with 12 bases in between. Germline-derived CDR1 and CDR2 are SEHNR and FQNEAQ (reference sequence). The CDR3 covers 17 residues.

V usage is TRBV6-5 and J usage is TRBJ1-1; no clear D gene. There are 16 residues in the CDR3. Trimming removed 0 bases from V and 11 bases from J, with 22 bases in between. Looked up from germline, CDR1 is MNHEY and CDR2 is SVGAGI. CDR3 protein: CASSYSGPGRSGEAFF. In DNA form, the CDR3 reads TGTGCCAGCAGTTACTCAGGTCCCGGACGTTCCGGGGAGGCTTTCTTT.

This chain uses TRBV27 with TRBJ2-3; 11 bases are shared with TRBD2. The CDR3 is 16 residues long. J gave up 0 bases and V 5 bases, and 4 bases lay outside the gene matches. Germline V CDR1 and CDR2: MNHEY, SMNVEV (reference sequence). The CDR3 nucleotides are TGTGCCAGCAGTCAGACTAGCGGGGCTAGCACAGATACGCAGTATTTT. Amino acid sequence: CASSQTSGASTDTQYF.

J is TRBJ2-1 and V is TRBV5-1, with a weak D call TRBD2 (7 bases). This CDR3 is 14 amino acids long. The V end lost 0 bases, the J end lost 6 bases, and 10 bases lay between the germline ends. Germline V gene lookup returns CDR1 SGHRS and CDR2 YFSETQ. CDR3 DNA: TGCGCCAGCAGCTTGGAGGGGGGGGGCAATGAGCAGTTCTTC. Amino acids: CASSLEGGGNEQFF.

The CDR3 DNA sequence: TGCAGCGTTTTAGGCGGGACTAGCGTCAATGAGCAGTTCTTC. Protein product: CSVLGGTSVNEQFF. V and J are TRBV29-1 and TRBJ2-1; the match to TRBD2 covers 10 bases. The V gene's germline CDR1 is SQVTM and CDR2 ANQGSEA. This CDR3 spans 14 amino acids. The V and J ends lost 5 bases and 6 bases, in that order; junction bases with no gene match: 7.

The CDR3 sequence is CASSARQGRNEQFF. CDR3 in DNA: TGTGCCAGCAGCGCTCGACAGGGACGGAATGAGCAGTTCTTC. The chain employs TRBV7-9 and TRBJ2-1, with 7 bases aligning to TRBD1. V was pared by 5 bases and J by 7 bases, with 8 bases of the junction left unmatched. Germline values: CDR1 SEHNR, CDR2 FQNEAQ (reference sequence). This CDR3 contains 14 residues.

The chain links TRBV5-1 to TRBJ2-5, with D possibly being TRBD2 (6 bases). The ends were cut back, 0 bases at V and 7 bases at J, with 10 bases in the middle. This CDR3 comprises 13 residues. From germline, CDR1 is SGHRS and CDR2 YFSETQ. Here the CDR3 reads CASSLDYGGTQYF. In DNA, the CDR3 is TGCGCCAGCAGCTTGGACTACGGGGGGACCCAGTACTTC.

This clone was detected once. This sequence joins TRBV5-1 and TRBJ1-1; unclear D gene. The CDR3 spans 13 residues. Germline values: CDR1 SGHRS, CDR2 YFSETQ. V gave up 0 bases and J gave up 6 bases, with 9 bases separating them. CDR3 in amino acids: CASSLERSSEAFF. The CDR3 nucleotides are TGCGCCAGCAGCTTGGAACGGTCTTCTGAAGCTTTCTTT.

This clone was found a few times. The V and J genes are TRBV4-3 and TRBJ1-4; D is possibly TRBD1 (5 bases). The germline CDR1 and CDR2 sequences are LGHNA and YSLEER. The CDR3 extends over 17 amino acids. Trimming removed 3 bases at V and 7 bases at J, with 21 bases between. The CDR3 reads CASSQAPTSGIREKLFF. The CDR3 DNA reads TGCGCCAGCAGCCAGGCACCAACCTCAGGGATTCGTGAAAAACTGTTTTTT.

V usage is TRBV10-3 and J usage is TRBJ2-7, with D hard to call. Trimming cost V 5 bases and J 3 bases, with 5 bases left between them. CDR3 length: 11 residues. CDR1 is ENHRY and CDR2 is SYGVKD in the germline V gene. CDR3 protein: CAISSLYEQYF. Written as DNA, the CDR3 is TGTGCCATCAGTTCTCTCTACGAGCAGTACTTC.

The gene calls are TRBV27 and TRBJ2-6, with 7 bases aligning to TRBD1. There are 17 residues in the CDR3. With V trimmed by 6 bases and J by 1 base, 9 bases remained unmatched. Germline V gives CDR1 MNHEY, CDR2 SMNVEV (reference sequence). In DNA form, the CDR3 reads TGTGCCAGCAGGACGACAGGGACAGTATCTGGGGCCAACGTCCTGACTTTC. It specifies CASRTTGTVSGANVLTF.

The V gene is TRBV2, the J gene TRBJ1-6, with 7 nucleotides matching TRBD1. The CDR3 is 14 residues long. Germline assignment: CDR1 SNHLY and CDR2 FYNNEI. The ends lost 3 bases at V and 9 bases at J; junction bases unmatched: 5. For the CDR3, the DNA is TGTGCCAGCAGTGACGAGGGGGCAGGTTCACCCCTCCACTTT. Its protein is CASSDEGAGSPLHF. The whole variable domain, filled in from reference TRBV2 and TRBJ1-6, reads EPEVTQTPSHQVTQMGQEVILRCVPISNHLYFYWYRQILGQKVEFLVSFYNNEISEKSEIFDDQFSVERPDGSNFTLKIRSTKLEDSAMYFCASSDEGAGSPLHFGNGTRLTVT.

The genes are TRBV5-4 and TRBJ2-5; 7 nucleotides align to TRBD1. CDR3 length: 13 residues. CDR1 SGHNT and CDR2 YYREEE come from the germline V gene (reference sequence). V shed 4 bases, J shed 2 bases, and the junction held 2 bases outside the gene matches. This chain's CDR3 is CASSKGQQETQYF. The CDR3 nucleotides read TGTGCCAGCAGCAAGGGACAGCAAGAGACCCAGTACTTC.